This is a list of T cell receptor beta chains from one sample in a study of blood T cell repertoires in COVID-19. Only in-frame clones appear in the TCRdb table, and some are missing; sequencing was by immunoSEQ multiplex PCR. This sample yields around 220,000 clones, of which 65% to 90% are seen a single time; more than 4.5% belongs to the top ten. Material for sequencing was peripheral blood. The receptors were gathered from a woman of 80 years or more with active or convalescent COVID-19. CDR3s include the opening cysteine and the closing phenylalanine or tryptophan. Fields, in order: clone size, J gene, D gene, V gene, CDR3 DNA, CDR3 protein. A D gene is named only where the DNA matches it firmly. The size entry is marked missing in some rows and otherwise reads once, few, many or a size class.

NA,TRBJ1-5,TRBD1,TRBV2,TGTGCCAGCCAAGAACAGGGGGCTAATCAGCCCCAGCATTTT,CASQEQGANQPQHF
NA,TRBJ2-1,NA,TRBV11-3,TGTGCCAGCAGCTTGTCCCGCGCTGAGCAGTTCTTC,CASSLSRAEQFF
NA,TRBJ2-3,TRBD2,TRBV29-1,TGCAGCGGGGGGACTAGCGGAGGCACAGATACGCAGTATTTT,CSGGTSGGTDTQYF
NA,TRBJ1-5,NA,TRBV4-1,TGCGCCAGCAGCCAAGAGCCAGTTAACGGGGGGTTAAACAATCAGCCCCAGCATTTT,CASSQEPVNGGLNNQPQHF
NA,TRBJ2-1,TRBD1,TRBV6-1,TGTGCCAGCAGTGAAGCGGCAGGGACAGGCGCGTTCAATGAGCAGTTCTTC,CASSEAAGTGAFNEQFF
NA,TRBJ1-1,NA,TRBV2,TGTGCCAGCAGTGTCTTTGGTCGGGGGACCTCTGAAGCTTTCTTT,CASSVFGRGTSEAFF
NA,TRBJ1-5,TRBD1,TRBV19,TGTGCCAGTAGTACCGACAGGGGATTTGGTCAGCCCCAGCATTTT,CASSTDRGFGQPQHF
NA,TRBJ1-3,NA,TRBV5-1,TGCGCCAGCAGCCTTGCGTGGGCTGGGGGAAACACCATATATTTT,CASSLAWAGGNTIYF
NA,TRBJ1-2,TRBD1,TRBV28,TGTGCCAGCAGTTTATCCGGGACAGGCGACTATGGCTACACCTTC,CASSLSGTGDYGYTF
NA,TRBJ1-1,TRBD1,TRBV9,TGTGCCAGCAGCCTAGGGGACAGGGATATAGAAGCTTTCTTT,CASSLGDRDIEAFF
once,TRBJ1-6,TRBD1,TRBV11-2,TGTGCCAGCAGCTTTGACAGGGGGCAGTCACCCCTCCACTTT,CASSFDRGQSPLHF
NA,TRBJ1-2,TRBD1,TRBV3-1/TRBV3-2,TGTGCCAGCAGCCAAGACTCGACAGGGGTATATGGCTACACCTTC,CASSQDSTGVYGYTF
once,TRBJ2-5,NA,TRBV28,TGTGCCAGCTACCAGGGGCAAGAGACCCAGTACTTC,CASYQGQETQYF
NA,TRBJ1-4,NA,TRBV19,TGTGCCAGTAGTCTAACGACAGCTTTTAATGAAAAACTGTTTTTT,CASSLTTAFNEKLFF
few,TRBJ1-1,NA,TRBV19,TGTGCCAGTAATCGCAGGTTGAACACTGAAGCTTTCTTT,CASNRRLNTEAFF
once,TRBJ1-2,TRBD1,TRBV4-1,TGCGCCAGCAGCCAAGATGTGGGGACAGGGAACTATGGCTACACCTTC,CASSQDVGTGNYGYTF
NA,TRBJ2-3,NA,TRBV5-4,TGTGCCAGCAGCCGGGACTCCACGGATACGCAGTATTTT,CASSRDSTDTQYF
NA,TRBJ1-2,TRBD1,TRBV6-5,TGTGCCAGCAGCACAGGGGTTCTCTCTGGCTACACCTTC,CASSTGVLSGYTF
NA,TRBJ2-5,NA,TRBV20-1,TGCGGAGTACGGGACTTGACGTACTTC,CGVRDLTYF
NA,TRBJ1-2,NA,TRBV5-1,TGCGCCAGCAGCTTGGGCGGGGCAACAAATGGCTACACCTTC,CASSLGGATNGYTF
NA,TRBJ1-1,NA,TRBV28,TGTGCCAGCAGTTTATCGGGATTTCACACTGAAGCTTTCTTT,CASSLSGFHTEAFF
once,TRBJ2-5,TRBD1,TRBV19,TGTGCCAGTAGCCAGGGACAGGGTATGGAGACCCAGTACTTC,CASSQGQGMETQYF
NA,TRBJ1-6,NA,TRBV28,TGTGCCACCCACGTAGATCTGAATTCACCCCTCCACTTT,CATHVDLNSPLHF
NA,TRBJ1-2,TRBD1,TRBV12-3/TRBV12-4,TGTGCCAGCAGTCTGACAGGGAACTATGGCTACACCTTC,CASSLTGNYGYTF
NA,TRBJ2-1,NA,TRBV19,TGTGCCAGTAAGGGTGGGTGGGGGACAAGCTCCTACAATGAGCAGTTCTTC,CASKGGWGTSSYNEQFF
NA,TRBJ2-7,NA,TRBV5-5,TGTGCCAGCAGGGGAAGACGGGGATTCTACGAGCAGTACTTC,CASRGRRGFYEQYF
NA,TRBJ1-5,NA,TRBV7-9,TGTGCCAGCAGCTACCGGGCACCCAGGGGCAATCAGCCCCAGCATTTT,CASSYRAPRGNQPQHF
NA,TRBJ2-7,TRBD2,TRBV28,TGTGCCAGCAAGGGTCGGACTAGCTCCAGCGAGCAGTACTTC,CASKGRTSSSEQYF
NA,TRBJ2-2,NA,TRBV6-5,TGTGCCAGCAGTTTACTAGCCGGGGAGCTGTTTTTT,CASSLLAGELFF
NA,TRBJ2-1,TRBD2,TRBV18,TGTGCCAGCTCACCACGGGGCGGGGGGACCTACAATGAGCAGTTCTTC,CASSPRGGGTYNEQFF
NA,TRBJ1-5,NA,TRBV18,TGTGCCAGCTCACCAACCAGGGGAAATTATCAGCCCCAGCATTTT,CASSPTRGNYQPQHF
NA,TRBJ2-5,NA,TRBV5-1,TGCGCCAGCAGCTTAATGGGCTTTCAAGAGACCCAGTACTTC,CASSLMGFQETQYF
NA,TRBJ2-5,TRBD1,TRBV19,TGTGCCAGTAGCCCAGGACAGGTCCAAGAGACCCAGTACTTC,CASSPGQVQETQYF
NA,TRBJ2-1,TRBD1,TRBV5-1,TGCGCCAGCAGCAGGGGACAGGACTTATACAATGAGCAGTTCTTC,CASSRGQDLYNEQFF
NA,TRBJ1-6,NA,TRBV4-1,TGCGCCAGCAGCCAAGTGTTTCTGGGAGGGGATTCACCCCTCCACTTT,CASSQVFLGGDSPLHF
NA,TRBJ1-1,NA,TRBV3-1/TRBV3-2,TGTGCCAGCAGCCAAGGAGGCTATTTGCGAAACACTGAAGCTTTCTTT,CASSQGGYLRNTEAFF